These 21 T cell receptor beta chains share one sample of origin, sequenced in a study of CD8+ T cells in alopecia areata (dated by TCRdb to between 2017 and 2018). Library creation used the immunoSEQ multiplex PCR assay. RNA was extracted from all samples and reverse transcribed into cDNA, which served as template for TCR sequencing. TCRdb provides this immuneACCESS table in a form limited to in-frame rearrangements. Some clones are lacking; in checked studies, under half of them reflect an unresolved V gene, and why the rest are absent is not known. This sample gives roughly 200,000 clones in total; 56% of them show up just once. The ten largest make up nearly 5% of the sample. The sequencing input was CD8+ T cells sorted from blood. The receptors were gathered from a human donor in good health.

The table lists this clone with a count of one. CDR3 protein: CAIEDSRSADTQYF. The CDR3 coding sequence is TGTGCCATCGAGGACAGCCGGAGCGCAGATACGCAGTATTTT. The J gene is TRBJ2-3, the V gene TRBV2; D is perhaps TRBD1 (6 bases). V lost 10 bases and J lost 4, with 18 bases in between. Germline loops: CDR1 SNHLY, CDR2 FYNNEI. The CDR3 loop spans 14 amino acids. Using reference TRBV2 and TRBJ2-3 for the parts outside the CDR3, the full variable domain is EPEVTQTPSHQVTQMGQEVILRCVPISNHLYFYWYRQILGQKVEFLVSFYNNEISEKSEIFDDQFSVERPDGSNFTLKIRSTKLEDSAMYFCAIEDSRSADTQYFGPGTRLTVL.

J is TRBJ1-1 and V is TRBV6-5; no reliable D call. CDR1 is MNHEY and CDR2 is SVGAGI in the germline V gene. CDR3 length: 12 amino acids. Trimming left V 11 bases short and J 0 bases short, with 10 bases between. The CDR3 sequence is CASHRLNTEAFF. CDR3 nucleotides: TGTGCCTCCCATCGTCTGAACACTGAAGCTTTCTTT.

V gene TRBV9 combines with J gene TRBJ2-6; 7 bases match TRBD1. V trimming: 0 bases; J trimming: 1 base; junction bases outside the gene matches: 4. This CDR3 is 17 amino acids long. The germline V gene encodes CDR1 SGDLS and CDR2 YYNGEE. This chain's CDR3 is CASSVDRGASGANVLTF. CDR3 sequence (DNA): TGTGCCAGCAGCGTAGACAGGGGAGCGTCTGGGGCCAACGTCCTGACTTTC.

This chain connects TRBV23-1 to TRBJ2-3; D might be TRBD2 (6 bases). TRBV23-1 is placed among ORFs of uncertain function. The length of the CDR3 is 17 residues. The V gene lost 7 bases and the J gene lost 0 bases, with 20 bases spanning the gap. CDR3 region: CASNHKPGLTSTDTQYF. For the CDR3, the DNA is TGCGCCAGCAACCATAAGCCGGGACTTACTAGCACAGATACGCAGTATTTT.

The chain couples TRBV20-1 to TRBJ1-1; D uncertain. CDR1 is DFQATT and CDR2 is SNEGSKA in the germline V gene (reference sequence). This CDR3 region has 11 residues. The germline V and J ends were trimmed by 4 bases and 8 bases, with 11 bases remaining between them. CDR3 sequence (DNA): TGCAGTGCTAAGGAGGACGGGGAAGCTTTCTTT. Translated: CSAKEDGEAFF.

The chain carries TRBV4-1 and TRBJ2-5; D is undetermined. Between the trimmed V and J ends, which lost 1 base and 2 bases, there was a span of 17 bases. Looked up from germline, CDR1 is MGHRA and CDR2 is YSYEKL. The CDR3 is made up of 17 amino acids. This CDR3 reads CASSQAIGVGSQETQYF. The DNA of the CDR3 is TGCGCCAGCAGCCAAGCTATCGGTGTCGGGTCTCAAGAGACCCAGTACTTC.

The chain uses TRBV29-1 and TRBJ2-7; D gene unclear. This CDR3 comprises 15 residues. V was shortened by 3 bases and J by 0 bases, with 15 bases between the two germline ends. Germline V gene sequence: CDR1 SQVTM, CDR2 ANQGSEA. CDR3 in amino acids: CSVDTGIGVSYEQYF. DNA for the CDR3: TGCAGCGTTGACACTGGCATTGGGGTCTCCTACGAGCAGTACTTC.

This clone was observed once. The CDR3 DNA sequence: TGTGCCTGGAGGGCAGATACGCAGTATTTT. It specifies CAWRADTQYF. The chain recombines TRBV30 with TRBJ2-3; D unresolved. Germline V lookup: CDR1 GTSNPN, CDR2 SVGIG (reference sequence). The V and J ends lost 3 bases and 4 bases respectively, with 2 bases between them. CDR3 length: 10 amino acids.

DNA of the CDR3: TGTGCCAGCAGCTTTGCCATCCGGGGGGGTGCTGGGGCCAACGTCCTGACTTTC. Translating it yields CASSFAIRGGAGANVLTF. V usage is TRBV11-2 and J usage is TRBJ2-6; TRBD2 matches at 8 bases. The CDR3 spans 18 residues. Unmatched junction bases numbered 9, after V lost 3 bases and J lost 2 bases. Germline V CDR1 and CDR2: SGHAT, FQNNGV.

V is TRBV29-1 and J is TRBJ2-7; TRBD2 is a possible D gene (7 bases). The CDR3 is 11 amino acids. Germline lookup yields CDR1 SQVTM and CDR2 ANQGSEA. V dropped 2 bases and J dropped 9 bases, with 11 bases sitting between them. CDR3 nucleotide sequence: TGCAGCGTTGAAAAGGGGGGGCCGCAGTACTTC. It is translated as CSVEKGGPQYF.

This clone was seen only a few times. The V gene is TRBV4-2, the J gene TRBJ2-4, with TRBD2 matching 8 bases. CDR1 LGHNA and CDR2 YNFKEQ come from the germline V gene. The CDR3 length is 21 residues. With 1 base clipped from V and 3 bases from J, the junction kept 20 bases outside the gene matches. The CDR3 sequence: CASSQVAGGIDTVGDKNIQYF. For the CDR3, the DNA is TGTGCCAGCAGCCAAGTTGCGGGGGGAATTGATACGGTGGGCGACAAAAACATTCAGTACTTC.

The chain recombines TRBV27 with TRBJ2-7; possibly TRBD1 or TRBD2 for D (5 bases each). The CDR3 sequence is 15 residues long. V gave up 5 bases and J gave up 4 bases, with 18 bases separating them. Germline loops: CDR1 MNHEY, CDR2 SMNVEV (reference sequence). DNA for the CDR3: TGTGCCAGCAGTGCCGTGGGTTGGGGCGGGTACGAGCAGTACTTC. It codes for CASSAVGWGGYEQYF.

In this sample, this clone turned up once. The V gene is TRBV29-1, the J gene TRBJ2-7, with TRBD1 matching over 8 bases. Germline lookup yields CDR1 SQVTM and CDR2 ANQGSEA. Germline trimming cut 5 bases from V and 1 base from J; bases unmatched to any gene: 7. The CDR3 is made up of 14 amino acids. CDR3 bases: TGCAGCGTTTATGGACAGGGAACGTCCTACGAGCAGTACTTC. Amino acid sequence: CSVYGQGTSYEQYF.

The rearrangement joins TRBV6-5 to TRBJ2-7, with 11 bases matching TRBD1. J was trimmed by 7 bases and V by 4 bases; bases with no gene match: 6. Germline CDR1 is MNHEY and CDR2 is SVGAGI. The CDR3 is 14 amino acids. The DNA for the CDR3 is TGTGCCAGCAGTTCGGGACAGGGGGGGACGGAGCAGTACTTC. Protein product: CASSSGQGGTEQYF.

The chain links TRBV4-1 to TRBJ2-2; D perhaps matches TRBD1 (6 bases). Trimming pared 3 bases from V and 11 bases from J, leaving 10 bases between. The CDR3 spans 12 residues. Germline V lookup: CDR1 MGHRA, CDR2 YSYEKL. CDR3 protein: CASSQGAHELFF. Here the CDR3 DNA reads TGCGCCAGCAGCCAGGGGGCCCATGAGCTGTTTTTT.

The chain combines TRBV4-1 with TRBJ2-1; TRBD2 matches 9 bases. The J segment lost 7 bases and the V segment lost 0 bases, leaving 7 bases of the junction unmatched. Germline CDR1 MGHRA, CDR2 YSYEKL. This CDR3 spans 16 amino acids. CDR3 loop: CASSQEAAGGMNEQFF. The CDR3, as DNA: TGCGCCAGCAGCCAAGAGGCAGCGGGGGGAATGAATGAGCAGTTCTTC.

This clone was recorded once. The chain recombines TRBV6-5 with TRBJ2-5, with D possibly called TRBD1 or TRBD2 (5 bases each). V was pared by 2 bases and J by 0 bases, with 13 bases between. This CDR3 has 16 amino acids. Per germline, CDR1 MNHEY and CDR2 SVGAGI. The CDR3 sequence: CASSYVGRGDQETQYF. CDR3 in DNA: TGTGCCAGCAGTTACGTGGGGCGAGGGGACCAAGAGACCCAGTACTTC.

V is TRBV7-8 and J is TRBJ2-7; tentative D call: TRBD2 (5 bases). Deletions cut 3 bases from V and 1 base from J, with 7 bases between. The CDR3 is 13 residues long. Germline assignment: CDR1 SGHVS and CDR2 FQNEAQ. The CDR3 here is CASSFGLSYEQYF. In DNA, the CDR3 is TGTGCCAGCAGCTTCGGACTGTCCTACGAGCAGTACTTC.

The chain couples TRBV20-1 to TRBJ1-1; D gene ambiguous. This CDR3 spans 11 amino acids. The germline V gene encodes CDR1 DFQATT and CDR2 SNEGSKA (reference sequence). Trimming removed 1 base at V and 7 bases at J, with 7 bases between. DNA of the CDR3: TGCAGTGCTAGAGGGGGAAGTGAAGCTTTCTTT. This translates into CSARGGSEAFF.

This chain uses TRBV5-1 with TRBJ2-7, with D perhaps given as TRBD1 or TRBD2 (5 bases each). The germline gives CDR1 SGHRS, CDR2 YFSETQ. Trimming cost V 0 bases and J 3 bases, with 13 bases left between them. The CDR3 length is 15 residues. CDR3 nucleotide sequence: TGCGCCAGCAGCTTGGCCGTCAGAGGGGACTACGAGCAGTACTTC. This translates into CASSLAVRGDYEQYF.

This rearrangement joins TRBV6-5 to TRBJ2-7; 7 positions match TRBD1. With 2 bases clipped from V and 3 bases from J, the junction kept 7 bases outside the gene matches. The CDR3 consists of 15 residues. Germline CDR1 reads MNHEY; CDR2 reads SVGAGI. The CDR3 protein is CASSYRDSPNYEQYF. CDR3 coding DNA: TGTGCCAGCAGTTACCGGGACAGTCCAAACTACGAGCAGTACTTC.